Listed here are 21 T cell receptor beta chains from one sample, sequenced in a study of cytomegalovirus exposure and HLA in healthy donors. PCR used 60 Vbeta primers and 13 Jbeta primers. Here immunoSEQ multiplex PCR was the method, and the copy in TCRdb shows in-frame clones only, minus some. The sample yields 170,000 or so clones, 84% seen once. Sequenced sample: PBMCs. The receptors shown here come from a boy aged 2-9 years in good health and CMV-seronegative.

This clone was recorded a few times. V is TRBV5-1 and J is TRBJ1-4, with no clear D. The CDR3 has 15 amino acids. Trimming left V 4 bases short and J 0 bases short, with 10 bases between. Per the germline V gene, CDR1 is SGHRS and CDR2 is YFSETQ. CDR3 DNA sequence: TGCGCCAGCAGCCAAAGCCTTGCAACTAATGAAAAACTGTTTTTT. This translates into CASSQSLATNEKLFF.

This chain connects TRBV5-1 to TRBJ1-1; tentative D call: TRBD1 (6 bases). Germline CDR1 reads SGHRS; CDR2 reads YFSETQ. Trimming removed 2 bases at V and 5 bases at J, with 13 bases between. The length of the CDR3 is 14 residues. CDR3 bases: TGCGCCAGCAGCTTAGCGGGGGGCGGGACTGAAGCTTTCTTT. It encodes CASSLAGGGTEAFF.

J is TRBJ2-5 and V is TRBV30; a weak D match, TRBD2 (5 bases). The end of the DNA fits TRBJ2-7 better, so the J call may be wrong. CDR1 is GTSNPN and CDR2 is SVGIG in the germline V gene (reference sequence). The CDR3 length is 12 residues. The CDR3 sequence is CAWSRDSYEQYF. The CDR3 DNA reads as TGTGCCTGGAGCCGGGATTCCTACGAGCAGTACTTC.

The V call is TRBV11-2, the J call TRBJ1-1, with D possibly TRBD1 on 6 matching bases. Germline V CDR1 and CDR2: SGHAT, FQNNGV. Trimming removed 4 bases from V and 3 bases from J, with 15 bases in between. This CDR3 contains 15 residues. The chain's CDR3 is CASSSRQDGHTEAFF. The CDR3 nucleotides are TGTGCCAGCAGCTCCCGACAGGATGGACACACTGAAGCTTTCTTT.

The rearrangement joins TRBV11-2 to TRBJ1-2, with 9 bases that match TRBD1. Germline V gene data show CDR1 as SGHAT and CDR2 as FQNNGV. The junction had 5 bases not matched to a gene; V was cut back by 3 bases and J by 6 bases. The length of the CDR3 is 14 residues. The CDR3, as DNA: TGTGCCAGCAGCTTCCGGACAGGGGAGAATGGCTACACCTTC. Translation gives CASSFRTGENGYTF.

The J gene is TRBJ1-2, the V gene TRBV27; possibly TRBD1 for D (5 bases). There are 13 residues in the CDR3. V was shortened by 2 bases and J by 11 bases, with 15 bases between the two germline ends. Germline V CDR1 and CDR2: MNHEY, SMNVEV (reference sequence). The CDR3 here is CASSLRGQFGYTF. DNA of the CDR3: TGTGCCAGCAGTTTAAGGGGCCAATTTGGATACACCTTC.

This clone was detected once. The gene calls are TRBV2 and TRBJ2-7; 9 positions agree with TRBD1. J was trimmed by 0 bases and V by 6 bases; bases with no gene match: 12. In germline, CDR1 is SNHLY, CDR2 FYNNEI. CDR3 length: 17 residues. As DNA, the CDR3 is TGTGCCAGCAGATCACCGGGACAGGGCCATCTCTCCTACGAGCAGTACTTC. Translating gives CASRSPGQGHLSYEQYF.

The CDR3 spells CASSYRRNEDRTRTDTQYF. As DNA, the CDR3 is TGTGCCAGCAGTTACCGACGTAACGAGGACAGGACGCGCACAGATACGCAGTATTTT. J is TRBJ2-3 and V is TRBV27; 7 bases line up with TRBD1. Germline V gives CDR1 MNHEY, CDR2 SMNVEV (reference sequence). V lost 4 bases, J lost 1 base, and 17 bases stayed unmatched. This CDR3 has 19 amino acids.

The chain joins TRBV6-1 to TRBJ2-3; 7 bases agree with TRBD2. The junction had 13 bases not matched to a gene; V was cut back by 10 bases and J by 3 bases. The germline CDR1 and CDR2 sequences are MNHNS and SASEGT. CDR3 size: 15 residues. This CDR3 reads CAITVGGSTTDTQYF. DNA of the CDR3: TGTGCCATCACTGTTGGCGGGAGTACGACAGATACGCAGTATTTT.

The V call is TRBV18, the J call TRBJ1-4; 7 nucleotides align to TRBD1. The CDR3 is 17 residues long. Germline assignment: CDR1 KGHSH and CDR2 LQKENI. With V trimmed by 6 bases and J by 6 bases, 16 bases remained unmatched. CDR3 protein: CASSPSQTTGPDEKLFF. In DNA form, the CDR3 reads TGTGCCAGCTCCCCATCCCAAACGACAGGGCCGGATGAAAAACTGTTTTTT.

The gene calls are TRBV6-1 and TRBJ1-5, with D perhaps TRBD1 (6 bases). V dropped 7 bases and J dropped 1 base, with 14 bases sitting between them. This CDR3 comprises 15 residues. Looked up from germline, CDR1 is MNHNS and CDR2 is SASEGT. CDR3 region: CASTADSLSNQPQHF. Here the CDR3 DNA reads TGTGCCAGCACGGCGGACAGTCTAAGCAATCAGCCCCAGCATTTT.

The rearrangement links TRBV18 to TRBJ1-6; 11 bases fit TRBD1. The V and J ends lost 4 bases and 8 bases, in that order; junction bases with no gene match: 4. CDR1 and CDR2 (germline): KGHSH, LQKENI. The CDR3 runs to 15 residues. CDR3: CASSQGQGEDSPLHF. The CDR3 DNA reads as TGTGCCAGCTCACAGGGACAGGGGGAGGATTCACCCCTCCACTTT. The full variable domain, completed using reference TRBV18 and TRBJ1-6, is NAGVMQNPRHLVRRRGQEARLRCSPMKGHSHVYWYRQLPEEGLKFMVYLQKENIIDESGMPKERFSAEFPKEGPSILRIQQVVRGDSAAYFCASSQGQGEDSPLHFGNGTRLTVT.

V gene TRBV6-1 combines with J gene TRBJ1-3, with a possible D match to TRBD1 (5 bases). The CDR3 runs 16 residues. Per the germline V gene, CDR1 is MNHNS and CDR2 is SASEGT. The V end lost 4 bases, the J end lost 0 bases, and 13 bases lay between the germline ends. The CDR3 region is CASSVSGASSGNTIYF. As DNA, the CDR3 is TGTGCCAGCAGTGTATCTGGGGCCAGCTCTGGAAACACCATATATTTT.

The chain uses TRBV2 and TRBJ2-5; TRBD2 matches 9 bases. Germline V gene sequence: CDR1 SNHLY, CDR2 FYNNEI. Unmatched junction bases numbered 15, after V lost 5 bases and J lost 5 bases. This CDR3 has 17 amino acids. The chain's CDR3 is CASSWVRSSGSGETQYF. In DNA, the CDR3 is TGTGCCAGCAGTTGGGTGAGGAGTAGCGGGAGTGGGGAGACCCAGTACTTC.

The chain couples TRBV27 to TRBJ2-1; 8 bases line up with TRBD1. Germline CDR1 and CDR2: MNHEY and SMNVEV (reference sequence). The junction had 11 bases not matched to a gene; V was cut back by 4 bases and J by 6 bases. The CDR3 consists of 16 residues. CDR3 sequence reads: CASSSSQGALANEQFF. In DNA, the CDR3 is TGTGCCAGCAGTTCCTCCCAGGGGGCGCTGGCCAATGAGCAGTTCTTC.

This sequence joins TRBV7-9 and TRBJ2-7; 7 positions match TRBD1. V was pared by 2 bases and J by 5 bases, with 9 bases of the junction left unmatched. Per germline, CDR1 SEHNR and CDR2 FQNEAQ (reference sequence). This CDR3 spans 15 amino acids. This chain's CDR3 is CASSLQIGQDDEQYF. The CDR3, as DNA: TGTGCCAGCAGCTTACAAATTGGACAGGACGACGAGCAGTACTTC.

The J gene is TRBJ2-7, the V gene TRBV5-6; 7 nucleotides match TRBD2. The V and J ends lost 4 bases and 5 bases, in that order; junction bases with no gene match: 9. Germline CDR1 SGHDT, CDR2 YYEEEE. The length of the CDR3 is 14 residues. CDR3 sequence reads: CASSGTGLGHEQYF. The DNA for the CDR3 is TGTGCCAGCAGCGGCACAGGACTAGGCCACGAGCAGTACTTC. Drawing the rest from reference TRBV5-6 and TRBJ2-7, the complete variable domain is DAGVTQSPTHLIKTRGQQVTLRCSPKSGHDTVSWYQQALGQGPQFIFQYYEEEERQRGNFPDRFSGHQFPNYSSELNVNALLLGDSALYLCASSGTGLGHEQYFGPGTRLTVT.

The chain joins TRBV27 to TRBJ2-1; 8 nucleotides line up with TRBD2. J gave up 6 bases and V 7 bases, and 11 bases lay outside the gene matches. The germline gives CDR1 MNHEY, CDR2 SMNVEV (reference sequence). The CDR3 totals 15 residues. DNA for the CDR3: TGTGCCAGCACCACGTACGGGACTAGATCCAATGAGCAGTTCTTC. Translated: CASTTYGTRSNEQFF.

The V call is TRBV30, the J call TRBJ2-1; TRBD2 agrees at 7 bases. Germline lookup yields CDR1 GTSNPN and CDR2 SVGIG (reference sequence). The CDR3 has 17 amino acids. Trimming cost V 0 bases and J 5 bases; bases outside gene matches: 13. CDR3 amino acids: CAWSVRVLAAPDNEQFF. The CDR3 region has the DNA TGTGCCTGGAGTGTACGGGTTCTAGCGGCCCCTGACAATGAGCAGTTCTTC. Full variable domain (rest looked up from reference TRBV30 and TRBJ2-1): SQTIHQWPATLVQPVGSPLSLECTVEGTSNPNLYWYRQAAGRGLQLLFYSVGIGQISSEVPQNLSASRPQDRQFILSSKKLLLSDSGFYLCAWSVRVLAAPDNEQFFGPGTRLTVL.

V usage is TRBV10-1 and J usage is TRBJ2-7; D perhaps matches TRBD2 (7 bases). The length of the CDR3 is 13 residues. Germline CDR1 is WNHNN and CDR2 is SYGVQD (reference sequence). V was clipped by 3 bases and J by 7 bases, with 13 bases between them. The CDR3 region is CASSDLGGREQYF. CDR3 coding DNA: TGCGCCAGCAGTGACCTGGGGGGGCGAGAGCAGTACTTC.

This clone occurred once. The chain links TRBV7-9 to TRBJ2-1; 9 bases are shared with TRBD2. Germline CDR1 reads SEHNR; CDR2 reads FQNEAQ (reference sequence). V was clipped by 1 base and J by 5 bases; unmatched bases: 12. This CDR3 has 18 residues. CDR3 loop: CASSLVGGGGRGDNEQFF. DNA of the CDR3: TGTGCCAGCAGCTTAGTTGGGGGAGGCGGGAGGGGGGACAATGAGCAGTTCTTC.